This T cell receptor beta chain stems from a study of cytomegalovirus exposure and HLA in healthy donors. V was clipped by 3 bases and J by 5 bases; unmatched bases: 4. Germline V lookup: CDR1 SGHRS, CDR2 YFSETQ. There are 14 residues in the CDR3. Unrecorded immune exposure was likely among donors, who were nominally healthy when sampled. The PCR was carried out with 60 Vbeta primers and 13 Jbeta primers. Assay used: immunoSEQ multiplex PCR; TCRdb lists only in-frame clones, some missing. The sample holds about 130,000 clones; under 85% are singletons and the top ten take around 4%. This sequence was found in a male donor in good health and CMV-seropositive. The rearrangement uses TRBV5-1 and TRBJ2-5; TRBD1 aligns across 10 bases. Sequencing was carried out using PBMCs. The CDR3, as DNA: TGCGCCAGCAGCTCCAGGACAGGGGGGGAGACCCAGTACTTC. Its translation is CASSSRTGGETQYF.